These 17 T cell receptor beta chains were all obtained from the same sample, sequenced in a study of regulatory T cells in long-lasting Graves disease. With iRepertoire HTBI primers and Arm-PCR of CDR3 regions, TCR beta libraries were built. MiXCR was run by TCRdb on the multiplex PCR reads, yielding one entry per CDR3 protein. The sample has 400,000 to 450,000 distinct CDR3 sequences; 23% are singletons. Time point specified: persistent/refractory GD, antithyroid drugs over 5 years with positive TRAb. The TCR library was made from RNA extracted from PBMCs. The sequencing used peripheral blood mononuclear cells (PBMCs), collected when the disease was refractory, from a patient treated with antithyroid drugs. All receptors derive from a female donor with Graves disease.

This clonotype was observed at least ten times. The V call is TRBV6-1, the J call TRBJ1-2; 7 positions match TRBD1. CDR3 size: 13 residues. V lost 7 bases to trimming and J lost 4 bases; unmatched junction nucleotides: 6. Germline lookup yields CDR1 MNHNS and CDR2 SASEGT. The CDR3 is CASTPWDSYGYTF. CDR3 DNA: TGTGCCAGCACCCCTTGGGACAGCTATGGCTACACCTTC.

V gene TRBV6-2 or TRBV6-3 combines with J gene TRBJ1-6, with 8 bases lining up with TRBD1. Germline CDR1 is MNHEY and CDR2 is SVGEGT. This CDR3 is 15 amino acids long. V dropped 6 bases and J dropped 7; count of bases not matched to a gene: 8. CDR3 residues: CASRPRTGLNSPLHF. As DNA, the CDR3 is TGTGCCAGCAGACCAAGGACAGGGCTCAATTCACCCCTCCACTTT.

This clonotype was found a few times. The chain combines TRBV10-3 with TRBJ1-2, with D uncertain. The germline V gene has CDR1 ENHRY and CDR2 SYGVKD. The CDR3 runs to 15 residues. V lost 4 bases and J lost 4, with 16 bases in between. CDR3 sequence: CAISAPGALGYGYTF. CDR3 DNA: TGTGCCATCAGTGCCCCCGGAGCTCTAGGCTATGGCTACACCTTC.

At least ten counts were recorded for this clonotype. The chain employs TRBV20-1 and TRBJ1-5; D might be TRBD1 (5 bases). V lost 5 bases and J lost 2, with 19 bases in between. The germline V gene has CDR1 DFQATT and CDR2 SNEGSKA (reference sequence). The CDR3 runs to 16 residues. The CDR3 sequence is CSAEGAILGGNQPQHF. The CDR3 nucleotides read TGCAGTGCTGAAGGGGCCATTCTTGGTGGCAATCAGCCCCAGCATTTT.

This clonotype has more than one count but fewer than ten. V and J are TRBV27 and TRBJ2-6, with D unclear. Trimming cost V 3 bases and J 4 bases, with 10 bases left between them. The CDR3 totals 15 residues. Germline CDR1 reads MNHEY; CDR2 reads SMNVEV (reference sequence). CDR3 DNA sequence: TGTGCCAGCAGTTTTTGGGGATCCGGGGCCAACGTCCTGACTTTC. It encodes CASSFWGSGANVLTF. The full variable domain, in which reference TRBV27 and TRBJ2-6 provide the parts outside the CDR3, is EAQVTQNPRYLITVTGKKLTVTCSQNMNHEYMSWYRQDPGLGLRQIYYSMNVEVTDKGDVPEGYKVSRKEKRNFPLILESPSPNQTSLYFCASSFWGSGANVLTFGAGSRLTVL.

This chain links TRBV5-1 with TRBJ2-7; 8 bases align to TRBD2. The CDR3 runs to 16 residues. Germline trimming cut 3 bases from V and 0 bases from J; bases unmatched to any gene: 8. Germline V CDR1 and CDR2: SGHRS, YFSETQ. As DNA, the CDR3 is TGCGCCAGCAGCTACCAAACCGGGACTAGCTCCTACGAGCAGTACTTC. It codes for CASSYQTGTSSYEQYF.

The V gene is TRBV7-8, the J gene TRBJ2-1, with 10 bases lining up with TRBD2. The germline gives CDR1 SGHVS, CDR2 FQNEAQ. This CDR3 is 15 amino acids long. Germline trimming cut 1 base from V and 7 bases from J; bases unmatched to any gene: 4. CDR3 coding DNA: TGTGCCAGCAGCTTAGGTCTAGCGGGAGTTAATGAGCAGTTCTTC. It translates to CASSLGLAGVNEQFF.

The gene calls are TRBV20-1 and TRBJ2-2, with 12 bases identical to TRBD2. The J segment lost 3 bases and the V segment lost 4 bases, leaving 3 bases of the junction unmatched. The CDR3 is 15 amino acids. Germline CDR1 and CDR2: DFQATT and SNEGSKA (reference sequence). The CDR3 bases are TGCAGTGCTACACTAGCGGGAGGAGACACCGGGGAGCTGTTTTTT. Residues: CSATLAGGDTGELFF.

This clonotype was counted between two and nine times. This sequence joins TRBV20-1 and TRBJ1-4; no definite D call. The CDR3 is 13 amino acids. Deletions cut 3 bases from V and 4 bases from J, with 9 bases between. Germline V gives CDR1 DFQATT, CDR2 SNEGSKA (reference sequence). Here the CDR3 reads CSASSSDNEKLFF. CDR3 in DNA: TGCAGTGCTAGTTCCAGCGATAATGAAAAACTGTTTTTT.

The chain uses TRBV9 and TRBJ2-7; D unclear. Trimming removed 2 bases at V and 0 bases at J, with 9 bases between. Germline V gene lookup returns CDR1 SGDLS and CDR2 YYNGEE. The CDR3 is 14 amino acids. For the CDR3, the DNA is TGTGCCAGCAGCGTCGACTCGTTCTCCTACGAGCAGTACTTC. Its protein is CASSVDSFSYEQYF.

The rearrangement uses TRBV11-2 and TRBJ2-1, with a possible D match to TRBD1 (5 bases). The CDR3 has 17 amino acids. Per germline, CDR1 SGHAT and CDR2 FQNNGV. The V gene lost 4 bases and the J gene lost 0 bases, with 16 bases spanning the gap. The CDR3 spells CASSSRGREGSYNEQFF. The CDR3 DNA follows: TGTGCCAGCAGCTCTAGGGGTAGGGAAGGCTCCTACAATGAGCAGTTCTTC.

This sequence joins TRBV4-1 and TRBJ2-5; maybe TRBD2 (6 bases). The CDR3 extends over 17 amino acids. Germline CDR1 is MGHRA and CDR2 is YSYEKL. Deletions cut 2 bases from V and 1 base from J, with 17 bases between. The CDR3 region has the DNA TGCGCCAGCAGCCAATCCAGTGGGATAGCGGCCCAAGAGACCCAGTACTTC. It translates to CASSQSSGIAAQETQYF.

The chain joins TRBV5-1 to TRBJ2-2; 7 positions agree with TRBD1. J lost 3 bases, V lost 5 bases, and 7 bases had no gene match. This CDR3 is 15 amino acids long. Per the germline V gene, CDR1 is SGHRS and CDR2 is YFSETQ. The CDR3 protein is CASRAGTVDTGELFF. In DNA form, the CDR3 reads TGCGCCAGCAGGGCCGGGACAGTGGACACCGGGGAGCTGTTTTTT.

This clonotype turned up a few times. A single base separates this from a much larger clone, so it may be a read error. This chain connects TRBV3-1 to TRBJ2-7; maybe TRBD1 (6 bases). Per germline, CDR1 LGHDT and CDR2 YNNKEL (reference sequence). Trimming stripped 4 bases from V and 0 bases from J, with 10 bases between. The CDR3 covers 14 residues. CDR3 in amino acids: CASSRNRVSYEQYF. CDR3 coding DNA: TGTGCCAGCAGCCGGAACAGGGTCTCCTACGAGCAGTACTTC.

Ten or more counts support this clonotype. J is TRBJ1-2 and V is TRBV27; TRBD1 agrees at 7 bases. This CDR3 is 15 amino acids long. V gave up 4 bases and J gave up 4 bases; unmatched junction bases: 9. Germline V gene lookup returns CDR1 MNHEY and CDR2 SMNVEV (reference sequence). The CDR3 sequence: CASSSSLTGRYGYTF. The CDR3 region has the DNA TGTGCCAGCAGTTCGAGTCTGACAGGGCGCTATGGCTACACCTTC.

The chain carries TRBV6-2 or TRBV6-3 and TRBJ2-7; D gene ambiguous. CDR1 is MNHEY, CDR2 SVGEGT, per germline. V lost 2 bases and J lost 7, with 15 bases in between. The CDR3 contains 14 residues. The CDR3 spells CASSYAGSIREQYF. In nucleotides, the CDR3 is TGTGCCAGCAGTTACGCCGGCTCTATAAGGGAGCAGTACTTC.

At least ten counts were recorded for this clonotype. The J gene is TRBJ2-5, the V gene TRBV2; TRBD2 matches at 12 bases. There are 16 residues in the CDR3. V dropped 6 bases and J dropped 8; count of bases not matched to a gene: 13. CDR1 is SNHLY, CDR2 FYNNEI, per germline. The CDR3 sequence is CASSSTTSGRFYTQYF. The CDR3 nucleotides are TGTGCCAGCAGCAGTACGACTAGCGGGAGATTTTACACCCAGTACTTC.